Listed here are 21 T cell receptor beta chains from one sample, sequenced in a study of T-cell memory formation after mild COVID-19. TCRdb reanalysed the 5' RACE reads using MiXCR and keeps one entry per CDR3 protein. The sample includes 130,000 to 150,000 distinct CDR3 sequences, about 5.5% of them seen just once. Sequencing was carried out using PBMCs or a T cell subset sorted from them (not recorded which). These receptors originate from an adult woman who had mild COVID-19 (a few samples of this study predate the infection). Cell type and time point are not known.

The sample holds a few counts of this clonotype. This sequence joins TRBV20-1 and TRBJ2-5; D ambiguous. Looked up from germline, CDR1 is DFQATT and CDR2 is SNEGSKA (reference sequence). The germline V and J ends were trimmed by 3 bases and 5 bases, with 4 bases remaining between them. This CDR3 spans 10 amino acids. CDR3 sequence (DNA): TGCAGTGCTAGTAAGGAGACCCAGTACTTC. Translated, it gives CSASKETQYF.

The chain combines TRBV4-2 with TRBJ2-7, with a possible D match to TRBD2 (5 bases). There are 13 residues in the CDR3. Looked up from germline, CDR1 is LGHNA and CDR2 is YNFKEQ. Trimming shortened V by 1 base and J by 3 bases, and 7 bases separated the two germline ends. The CDR3 spells CASSQGGDYEQYF. CDR3 DNA sequence: TGTGCCAGCAGCCAAGGGGGAGACTACGAGCAGTACTTC.

This clonotype was detected a few times. The gene calls are TRBV18 and TRBJ2-7; 9 bases map to TRBD2. The length of the CDR3 is 15 residues. V shed 3 bases, J shed 0 bases, and the junction held 3 bases outside the gene matches. CDR1 is KGHSH, CDR2 LQKENI, per germline. In DNA, the CDR3 is TGTGCCAGCTCACCCGGCGGGAGGGTCTCCTACGAGCAGTACTTC. Protein: CASSPGGRVSYEQYF.

This clonotype was seen repeatedly, ten times or more. This chain joins TRBV20-1 and TRBJ2-1, with 7 bases fitting TRBD2. V lost 5 bases and J lost 3; bases outside the gene matches: 7. Germline CDR1 DFQATT, CDR2 SNEGSKA (reference sequence). The CDR3 has 14 residues. The chain's CDR3 is CSAWGGVRYNEQFF. The CDR3 DNA sequence: TGCAGTGCTTGGGGAGGGGTACGCTACAATGAGCAGTTCTTC.

A few counts support this clonotype. The J gene is TRBJ1-1, the V gene TRBV7-9; the D is unclear. The CDR3 spans 16 residues. CDR1 and CDR2 from the germline V gene are SEHNR and FQNEAQ (reference sequence). V was cut by 5 bases and J by 0 bases, with 16 bases left in between. The CDR3 is CASSGRVIVMNTEAFF. The CDR3 bases are TGTGCCAGCAGCGGACGGGTTATAGTTATGAACACTGAAGCTTTCTTT.

This clonotype has a handful of counts. V and J are TRBV12-3 or TRBV12-4 and TRBJ2-5; D is possibly TRBD1 or TRBD2 (5 bases each). With 3 bases removed from V and 3 bases from J, the gap between germline ends came to 8 bases. This CDR3 has 13 amino acids. DNA of the CDR3: TGTGCCAGCAGTTTTGGGGGAAAAGAGACCCAGTACTTC. This sequence encodes CASSFGGKETQYF.

This clonotype was counted only a few times. The chain couples TRBV6-5 to TRBJ2-7; 7 bases align to TRBD1. The junction had 1 base not matched to a gene; V was cut back by 6 bases and J by 2 bases. Germline CDR1 is MNHEY and CDR2 is SVGAGI. This CDR3 spans 12 amino acids. CDR3 protein: CASRTGTYEQYF. The DNA for the CDR3 is TGTGCCAGCAGGACAGGGACCTACGAGCAGTACTTC.

This clonotype was found a few times. This chain connects TRBV12-3 or TRBV12-4 to TRBJ1-3; D might be TRBD1 (6 bases). V was pared by 10 bases and J by 0 bases, with 10 bases between. This CDR3 has 13 residues. The CDR3 DNA is TGTGCCAATAGGGGGGACTCTGGAAACACCATATATTTT. Its protein product is CANRGDSGNTIYF.

This clonotype turned up a few times. The chain combines TRBV12-3 or TRBV12-4 with TRBJ2-1; D ambiguous. This CDR3 has 14 residues. V was clipped by 6 bases and J by 1 base, with 10 bases between them. In DNA form, the CDR3 reads TGTGCCAGCAGAAAATCCGGATCCTACAATGAGCAGTTCTTC. Translating it yields CASRKSGSYNEQFF.

This clonotype occurred many times. CDR3: CASSQQGSGELFF. CDR3 in DNA: TGTGCCAGCAGCCAACAGGGCTCCGGGGAGCTGTTTTTT. The rearrangement links TRBV3-1 to TRBJ2-2; possible D gene TRBD1, 5 bases. The CDR3 covers 13 residues. V was shortened by 2 bases and J by 6 bases, with 7 bases between the two germline ends. Germline values: CDR1 LGHDT, CDR2 YNNKEL (reference sequence).

This clonotype was counted at least ten times. The rearrangement links TRBV12-3 or TRBV12-4 to TRBJ2-7; 8 bases are a match to TRBD1. This CDR3 region has 12 residues. V shed 4 bases and J 7 bases; nucleotides not matched to a gene: 3. Here the CDR3 DNA reads TGTGCCAGCAGTTCAGGGGGCCGGGAGCAGTACTTC. It yields the protein CASSSGGREQYF.

This clonotype was counted many times. The rearrangement links TRBV5-1 to TRBJ2-5, with D possibly matching TRBD2 (5 bases). The ends were cut back, 0 bases at V and 5 bases at J, with 20 bases in the middle. CDR1 is SGHRS and CDR2 is YFSETQ in the germline V gene. The CDR3 has 17 residues. The CDR3 region is CASSLGPGLAPQETQYF. CDR3 coding DNA: TGCGCCAGCAGCTTGGGTCCTGGCCTAGCCCCACAGGAGACCCAGTACTTC.

The V call is TRBV29-1, the J call TRBJ2-7; 10 positions match TRBD2. The length of the CDR3 is 13 residues. Germline CDR1 and CDR2: SQVTM and ANQGSEA. Trimming cost V 4 bases and J 7 bases; bases outside gene matches: 7. The CDR3 sequence is CSVALAGEGEQYF. CDR3 nucleotide sequence: TGCAGCGTTGCCCTAGCGGGGGAGGGGGAGCAGTACTTC.

The CDR3 DNA follows: TGTGCCAGCAGCCCCGGGGAGGCAGGCAATCAGCCCCAGCATTTT. This codes for CASSPGEAGNQPQHF. The chain joins TRBV7-9 to TRBJ1-5; the D is unclear. The length of the CDR3 is 15 residues. Per germline, CDR1 SEHNR and CDR2 FQNEAQ (reference sequence). The ends were cut back, 5 bases at V and 2 bases at J, with 13 bases in the middle.

The rearrangement joins TRBV11-2 to TRBJ2-1, with 9 bases identical to TRBD1. V dropped 0 bases and J dropped 1; count of bases not matched to a gene: 4. Germline V lookup: CDR1 SGHAT, CDR2 FQNNGV. The CDR3 length is 17 residues. CDR3 sequence: CASSLEWGQGSYNEQFF. CDR3 DNA: TGTGCCAGCAGCTTAGAATGGGGACAGGGTTCCTACAATGAGCAGTTCTTC.

This clonotype showed up many times. The chain employs TRBV12-3 or TRBV12-4 and TRBJ2-7, with D perhaps matching TRBD1 (7 bases). V lost 8 bases, J lost 6 bases, and 11 bases lay in between. CDR3 length: 11 amino acids. Written as DNA, the CDR3 is TGTGCCAGCGGCCAGGGGGGCGAGCAGTACTTC. As protein: CASGQGGEQYF.

This clonotype came up many times. The rearrangement links TRBV7-2 to TRBJ2-1, with TRBD1 matching 8 bases. The germline gives CDR1 SGHTA, CDR2 FQGNSA. The CDR3 runs 16 residues. V was clipped by 4 bases and J by 5 bases; unmatched bases: 10. DNA for the CDR3: TGTGCCAGCAGCTCCGACGGGACAGGCAGGAACAATGAGCAGTTCTTC. Translated, it gives CASSSDGTGRNNEQFF.

This clonotype was picked up many times. The rearrangement links TRBV20-1 to TRBJ2-7; TRBD2 agrees at 8 bases. The V gene end was trimmed by 1 base and the J gene end by 3 bases; junction bases not matched to a gene: 5. The CDR3 extends over 14 amino acids. Germline V lookup: CDR1 DFQATT, CDR2 SNEGSKA (reference sequence). For the CDR3, the DNA is TGCAGTGCTAGAGCGGGAGGGCACGTCTACGAGCAGTACTTC. Amino acid sequence: CSARAGGHVYEQYF.

In its sample, this clonotype was seen many times. The V gene is TRBV29-1, the J gene TRBJ1-2; TRBD1 matches at 9 bases. With 6 bases clipped from V and 8 bases from J, the junction kept 4 bases outside the gene matches. This CDR3 contains 11 residues. The germline CDR1 and CDR2 sequences are SQVTM and ANQGSEA. The CDR3 DNA reads as TGCAGCGTGGGGACAGGGTTGGGCTACACCTTC. It is translated as CSVGTGLGYTF.

This clonotype was seen many times. This rearrangement joins TRBV12-3 or TRBV12-4 to TRBJ2-5; D assignment may be TRBD1 or TRBD2 (5 bases each). The CDR3 covers 11 residues. The V end lost 4 bases, the J end lost 5 bases, and 5 bases lay between the germline ends. The CDR3, as DNA: TGTGCCAGCAGTTGGGGGGAGACCCAGTACTTC. Residues: CASSWGETQYF.

This clonotype occurred many times. CDR3 region: CASSLSGMNTEAFF. In nucleotides, the CDR3 is TGCGCCAGCAGCTTAAGCGGCATGAACACTGAAGCTTTCTTT. This chain uses TRBV5-1 with TRBJ1-1; D is uncertain. The CDR3 length is 14 residues. Trimming took 2 bases from V and 0 from J, leaving 8 bases between them. Looked up from germline, CDR1 is SGHRS and CDR2 is YFSETQ.